A single sample gave rise to the 10 T cell receptor beta chains below, sequenced in a study of TIL therapy for anti-PD-1-resistant metastatic lung cancer. Sequencing used immunoSEQ v3. Profiling relied on immunoSEQ multiplex PCR, and the TCRdb table lists in-frame clones only, not all of them. The profile shows 2,000 to 2,500 clones, roughly 80% of them singletons. Time point noted: pre-treatment sample, taken before nivolumab and TIL therapy. Most excised metastases sampled were pleural nodules or supraclavicular lymph nodes. Source: tumor tissue, taken at baseline. These receptors all stem from a person between 30 and 79 years old with non-small cell lung cancer.

The V gene is TRBV4-2, the J gene TRBJ2-1; TRBD2 is a possible D gene (6 bases). Trimming pared 0 bases from V and 0 bases from J, leaving 9 bases between. The length of the CDR3 is 16 residues. Per germline, CDR1 LGHNA and CDR2 YNFKEQ. For the CDR3, the DNA is TGTGCCAGCAGCCAAGATCCGGGAGCCTCCTACAATGAGCAGTTCTTC. Translation: CASSQDPGASYNEQFF.

The rearrangement links TRBV11-2 to TRBJ2-1, with TRBD2 identical over 7 bases. The ends lost 3 bases at V and 6 bases at J; junction bases unmatched: 8. The germline gives CDR1 SGHAT, CDR2 FQNNGV. The CDR3 is made up of 15 amino acids. The CDR3 DNA follows: TGTGCCAGCAGCTTTGGCGGGCGGGAGATCAATGAGCAGTTCTTC. Its translation: CASSFGGREINEQFF.

This chain links TRBV5-1 with TRBJ2-2, with unresolved D. Germline CDR1 is SGHRS and CDR2 is YFSETQ. The CDR3 sequence is 13 residues long. V shed 2 bases and J shed 3 bases, with 5 bases lying between them. The CDR3 region is CASSFGYTGELFF. CDR3 nucleotides: TGCGCCAGCAGCTTTGGGTACACCGGGGAGCTGTTTTTT.

The chain carries TRBV5-4 and TRBJ2-7; 9 bases map to TRBD1. The CDR3 totals 16 residues. V lost 3 bases and J lost 3; bases outside the gene matches: 10. CDR1 is SGHNT, CDR2 YYREEE, per germline (reference sequence). The CDR3 spells CASSSRGGTGSYEQYF. The DNA for the CDR3 is TGTGCCAGCAGCTCGAGGGGCGGGACAGGGAGCTACGAGCAGTACTTC.

This clone appeared a single time. The rearrangement links TRBV6-5 to TRBJ2-7; 7 bases are a match to TRBD1. CDR3 size: 14 residues. The junction had 3 bases not matched to a gene; V was cut back by 0 bases and J by 4 bases. Looked up from germline, CDR1 is MNHEY and CDR2 is SVGAGI. CDR3 residues: CASSYSSGGYEQYF. The CDR3 DNA reads TGTGCCAGCAGTTACTCTTCAGGGGGATACGAGCAGTACTTC.

The rearrangement joins TRBV11-2 to TRBJ2-7; 8 nucleotides agree with TRBD1. CDR3 length: 14 amino acids. V gave up 5 bases and J gave up 3 bases; unmatched junction bases: 6. Per the germline V gene, CDR1 is SGHAT and CDR2 is FQNNGV. The CDR3 nucleotides are TGTGCCAGCAGCCCGGGACAGGTAAACTACGAGCAGTACTTC. It yields the protein CASSPGQVNYEQYF.

CDR3 sequence: CASSPPPGGSNQPQHF. CDR3 coding DNA: TGTGCCAGCTCACCACCCCCAGGAGGTAGCAATCAGCCCCAGCATTTT. The rearrangement uses TRBV18 and TRBJ1-5; D ambiguous. CDR3 length equals 16 residues. Trimming took off 0 bases at V and 0 bases at J, with 9 bases between the two ends. Per germline, CDR1 KGHSH and CDR2 LQKENI.

Comments on this clone: At the DNA level, this CDR3 is encoded by other sequences in the same sample as well. V is TRBV4-3 and J is TRBJ2-3, with TRBD2 matching over 8 bases. Germline V lookup: CDR1 LGHNA, CDR2 YSLEER. This CDR3 spans 16 amino acids. V gave up 0 bases and J gave up 4 bases; unmatched junction bases: 6. The CDR3 region has the DNA TGCGCCAGCAGCCAAGATGCCAGCGGGGGCGCAGATACGCAGTATTTT. It is translated as CASSQDASGGADTQYF.

This chain connects TRBV5-5 to TRBJ2-5, with D perhaps matching TRBD1 (5 bases). V was shortened by 1 base and J by 3 bases, with 7 bases between the two germline ends. This CDR3 region has 13 residues. CDR1 and CDR2 from the germline V gene are SGHKS and YYEKEE (reference sequence). CDR3 sequence: CASSLLGEETQYF. The DNA of the CDR3 is TGTGCCAGCAGCTTGCTAGGGGAAGAGACCCAGTACTTC.

The CDR3 loop reads CASSLVSGVYNEQFF. CDR3 nucleotides: TGTGCCAGCAGCTTAGTTTCGGGAGTTTATAATGAGCAGTTCTTC. The rearrangement uses TRBV7-9 and TRBJ2-1; D may be TRBD2 (6 bases). The germline gives CDR1 SEHNR, CDR2 FQNEAQ (reference sequence). Trimming pared 1 base from V and 7 bases from J, leaving 14 bases between. This CDR3 contains 15 residues.